What follows are 17 T cell receptor beta chains derived from one specimen sequenced in a study of shared clonotypes between healthy human individuals. Using immunoSEQ multiplex PCR, the repertoire was profiled, and TCRdb retains in-frame clones only, with some absent. The table includes millions of clones, around 96% detected once. Naive CD8 cells lacked CD45RO and underwent positive selection for CCR7, leaving out terminally differentiated effector memory CD45RA+ cells. Sequences were obtained from naive CD8+ T cells sorted from blood. The receptors were gathered from a man younger than 35 in good health.

Concerning this clone itself: Other DNA sequences of this sample code for an identical CDR3. This rearrangement joins TRBV19 to TRBJ2-7; tentatively, D is TRBD1 (7 bases). V was trimmed by 5 bases and J by 4 bases, leaving 12 bases between them. The CDR3 totals 13 residues. Germline V gives CDR1 LNHDA, CDR2 SQIVND (reference sequence). The CDR3 sequence is CASSLRDSYEQYF. CDR3 nucleotide sequence: TGTGCCAGTAGTCTGCGGGACAGTTACGAGCAGTACTTC.

This clone occurred once. The chain recombines TRBV10-2 with TRBJ2-7, with D perhaps TRBD2 (5 bases). The germline V gene encodes CDR1 WSHSY and CDR2 SAAADI. CDR3 length equals 13 residues. Trimming stripped 3 bases from V and 4 bases from J, with 10 bases between. CDR3 DNA: TGCGCCAGCAGTGAACCAGCGGAATACGAGCAGTACTTC. Its translation is CASSEPAEYEQYF.

The V gene is TRBV4-1, the J gene TRBJ2-7, with 11 bases identical to TRBD2. The germline V gene has CDR1 MGHRA and CDR2 YSYEKL. There are 15 residues in the CDR3. Losses at the gene ends were 2 bases for V and 4 bases for J; bases not matched to a gene: 4. The CDR3 DNA reads as TGCGCCAGCAGCCAAAGGTCTAGCGGGGGGTACGAGCAGTACTTC. Encoded protein: CASSQRSSGGYEQYF.

This clone was recorded a few times. The chain recombines TRBV30 with TRBJ2-7, with TRBD1 matching over 8 bases. Looked up from germline, CDR1 is GTSNPN and CDR2 is SVGIG (reference sequence). V shed 3 bases, J shed 2 bases, and the junction held 15 bases outside the gene matches. CDR3 length: 17 residues. CDR3 protein: CAWSVGVPGQAPYEQYF. The CDR3 DNA sequence: TGTGCCTGGAGCGTGGGGGTTCCGGGACAGGCCCCCTACGAGCAGTACTTC.

Note on this clone: At one end, the junction sequence differs from germline, possibly due to a read error. The chain combines TRBV7-2 with TRBJ2-6, with D tentatively TRBD1 (5 bases). The germline CDR1 and CDR2 sequences are SGHTA and FQGNSA. CDR3 length: 13 amino acids. The CDR3 protein is CASSLVGDNVLTF. CDR3 DNA sequence: TGTGCCAGCAGCTTAGTAGGGGACAACGTCCTGACTTTC.

V is TRBV27 and J is TRBJ2-7, with 7 positions matching TRBD1. This CDR3 is built from 16 residues. V was clipped by 3 bases and J by 2 bases; unmatched bases: 10. Germline V gene data show CDR1 as MNHEY and CDR2 as SMNVEV (reference sequence). DNA for the CDR3: TGTGCCAGCAGTTTCTCTCAGGGGACAGTGACCTACGAGCAGTACTTC. Residues: CASSFSQGTVTYEQYF.

The chain joins TRBV5-1 to TRBJ2-7; D is perhaps TRBD1 or TRBD2 (5 bases each). Germline V lookup: CDR1 SGHRS, CDR2 YFSETQ. CDR3 length: 14 residues. The V gene lost 0 bases and the J gene lost 2 bases, with 9 bases spanning the gap. CDR3: CASSLGDDTYEQYF. CDR3 DNA sequence: TGCGCCAGCAGCTTGGGGGACGATACCTACGAGCAGTACTTC.

The chain employs TRBV6-5 and TRBJ2-1; weak D call: TRBD1 (6 bases). The CDR3 spans 12 residues. CDR1 and CDR2 from the germline V gene are MNHEY and SVGAGI. Between the trimmed V and J ends, which lost 7 bases and 9 bases, there was a span of 13 bases. CDR3: CASKVLGGEQFF. CDR3 nucleotide sequence: TGTGCCAGCAAGGTCTTAGGGGGTGAGCAGTTCTTC.

This clone was observed once. J is TRBJ1-1 and V is TRBV4-3; 9 bases align to TRBD1. The CDR3 is 14 residues long. V trimming: 4 bases; J trimming: 7 bases; junction bases outside the gene matches: 7. The germline V gene has CDR1 LGHNA and CDR2 YSLEER. Here the CDR3 reads CASSPPTGGGEAFF. Here the CDR3 DNA reads TGCGCCAGCAGCCCCCCAACAGGGGGCGGTGAAGCTTTCTTT.

This clone was seen a handful of times. The chain recombines TRBV27 with TRBJ2-7; D is possibly TRBD1 (5 bases). The germline gives CDR1 MNHEY, CDR2 SMNVEV (reference sequence). The CDR3 spans 13 residues. V was pared by 6 bases and J by 2 bases, with 11 bases between. CDR3 bases: TGTGCCAGCAGCGTCAGGGCGGCCTACGAGCAGTACTTC. Its protein product is CASSVRAAYEQYF.

Comments on this clone: Distinct nucleotide sequences in the sample also encode this CDR3. The CDR3 loop reads CASSLWAGTDTQYF. Written as DNA, the CDR3 is TGTGCCAGCAGTCTTTGGGCAGGGACAGATACGCAGTATTTT. J is TRBJ2-3 and V is TRBV27; possible D gene TRBD1, 5 bases. Trimming removed 5 bases from V and 3 bases from J, with 12 bases in between. This CDR3 has 14 amino acids. CDR1 is MNHEY and CDR2 is SMNVEV in the germline V gene (reference sequence).

The rearrangement uses TRBV6-5 and TRBJ2-7; 9 bases align to TRBD2. The CDR3 is 15 amino acids. V was clipped by 6 bases and J by 3 bases; unmatched bases: 9. Germline CDR1 and CDR2: MNHEY and SVGAGI. This CDR3 is CASRERGAFFYEQYF. The CDR3 DNA reads TGTGCCAGCAGGGAGCGGGGGGCCTTCTTCTACGAGCAGTACTTC.

The chain recombines TRBV7-9 with TRBJ2-1; 10 nucleotides agree with TRBD2. The CDR3 is 16 residues long. V trimming: 4 bases; J trimming: 4 bases; junction bases outside the gene matches: 7. The germline gives CDR1 SEHNR, CDR2 FQNEAQ (reference sequence). In DNA form, the CDR3 reads TGTGCCAGCAGCTACTTGACTAGCGGGCCATACAATGAGCAGTTCTTC. It is translated as CASSYLTSGPYNEQFF.

As for this clone: The same CDR3 is also encoded by other DNA sequences in this sample. The gene calls are TRBV7-2 and TRBJ2-1; unclear D gene. Trimming pared 3 bases from V and 0 bases from J, leaving 6 bases between. This CDR3 is built from 14 residues. CDR1 is SGHTA and CDR2 is FQGNSA in the germline V gene. The CDR3 bases are TGTGCCAGCAGCTTTGGTGGCTCCTACAATGAGCAGTTCTTC. Amino acids: CASSFGGSYNEQFF.

As to this clone: At the DNA level, this CDR3 is encoded by other sequences in the same sample as well. V usage is TRBV2 and J usage is TRBJ2-7, with TRBD2 identical over 10 bases. CDR3 length: 13 amino acids. Germline assignment: CDR1 SNHLY and CDR2 FYNNEI. The V segment lost 6 bases and the J segment 7 bases; nucleotides outside the gene matches: 6. The CDR3 DNA follows: TGTGCCAGCAGGGGGATACTAGCGGGGGAGCAGTACTTC. Residues: CASRGILAGEQYF. Full variable domain (missing parts from reference TRBV2 and TRBJ2-7): EPEVTQTPSHQVTQMGQEVILRCVPISNHLYFYWYRQILGQKVEFLVSFYNNEISEKSEIFDDQFSVERPDGSNFTLKIRSTKLEDSAMYFCASRGILAGEQYFGPGTRLTVT.

In this sample, this clone turned up once. The rearrangement links TRBV28 to TRBJ1-6; D gene uncertain. Germline CDR1 reads MDHEN; CDR2 reads SYDVKM. The CDR3 is made up of 18 amino acids. V dropped 2 bases and J dropped 4 bases, with 18 bases sitting between them. The CDR3 here is CASSLNRRTDKYNSPLHF. CDR3 bases: TGTGCCAGCAGTTTAAATCGACGGACGGATAAATATAATTCACCCCTCCACTTT.

CDR3 DNA: TGTGCCAGCAGCTTAGATCTGGGAACCTACGAGCAGTACTTC. This codes for CASSLDLGTYEQYF. The V call is TRBV7-9, the J call TRBJ2-7; no definite D call. The CDR3 consists of 14 residues. Germline assignment: CDR1 SEHNR and CDR2 FQNEAQ (reference sequence). Trimming removed 1 base from V and 2 bases from J, with 9 bases in between.